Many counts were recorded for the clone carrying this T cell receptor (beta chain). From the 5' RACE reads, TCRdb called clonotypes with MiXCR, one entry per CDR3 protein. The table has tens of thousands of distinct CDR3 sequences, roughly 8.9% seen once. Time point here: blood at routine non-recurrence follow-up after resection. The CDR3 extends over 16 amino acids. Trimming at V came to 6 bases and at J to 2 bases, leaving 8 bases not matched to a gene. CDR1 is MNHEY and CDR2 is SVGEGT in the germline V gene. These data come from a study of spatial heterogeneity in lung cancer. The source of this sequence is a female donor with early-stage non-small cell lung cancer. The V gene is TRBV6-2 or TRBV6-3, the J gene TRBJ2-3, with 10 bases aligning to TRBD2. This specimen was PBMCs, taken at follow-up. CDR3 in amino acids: CASSSGLAITTDTQYF. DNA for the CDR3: TGTGCCAGCAGCTCGGGACTAGCGATCACCACAGATACGCAGTATTTT.